The 20 T cell receptor beta chains below were found in one sample sequenced in a study of regulatory T cells in long-lasting Graves disease. The TCR beta library used iRepertoire HTBI primers with Arm-PCR amplification of CDR3. A single record per CDR3 protein comes from TCRdb applying MiXCR to the multiplex PCR reads. The data show approximately 300,000 distinct CDR3 sequences, more than 15% seen once. The time point denotes: newly diagnosed GD, antithyroid drugs for less than 3 months. RNA isolated from PBMCs was used to make the TCR library. Material: peripheral blood mononuclear cells (PBMCs), obtained at new diagnosis, from a patient treated with antithyroid drugs. All receptors derive from a female donor with Graves disease.

This clonotype was picked up many times. The V gene is TRBV5-1, the J gene TRBJ2-1, with 9 nucleotides matching TRBD2. V shed 4 bases, J shed 6 bases, and the junction held 8 bases outside the gene matches. CDR3 length: 15 amino acids. Germline-derived CDR1 and CDR2 are SGHRS and YFSETQ. The CDR3 loop is CASSASTAGGNEQFF. The CDR3 coding sequence is TGCGCCAGCAGCGCATCGACAGCGGGAGGCAATGAGCAGTTCTTC. The full variable domain, completed using reference TRBV5-1 and TRBJ2-1, is KAGVTQTPRYLIKTRGQQVTLSCSPISGHRSVSWYQQTPGQGLQFLFEYFSETQRNKGNFPGRFSGRQFSNSRSEMNVSTLELGDSALYLCASSASTAGGNEQFFGPGTRLTVL.

There are many counts of this clonotype. This chain connects TRBV2 to TRBJ2-7, with D tentatively TRBD1 (6 bases). Germline V gene data show CDR1 as SNHLY and CDR2 as FYNNEI. The CDR3 length is 16 residues. V lost 4 bases to trimming and J lost 2 bases, with 18 bases between them. The CDR3 DNA sequence: TGTGCCAGCAGTGGATTGGCAGGGGCCAAACCCTACGAGCAGTACTTC. It encodes CASSGLAGAKPYEQYF.

The chain is built from TRBV28 and TRBJ1-5, with a weak D call TRBD1 (5 bases). Looked up from germline, CDR1 is MDHEN and CDR2 is SYDVKM. The CDR3 sequence is 16 residues long. V shed 3 bases and J shed 2 bases, with 14 bases lying between them. CDR3 in amino acids: CASSFPMGLGNQPQHF. The CDR3 nucleotides read TGTGCCAGCAGTTTCCCCATGGGGCTCGGCAATCAGCCCCAGCATTTT.

This clonotype was detected ten times or more. J is TRBJ2-7 and V is TRBV18; TRBD1 aligns across 7 bases. Germline V gene sequence: CDR1 KGHSH, CDR2 LQKENI. Germline trimming cut 4 bases from V and 7 bases from J; bases unmatched to any gene: 7. CDR3 size: 13 residues. The DNA of the CDR3 is TGTGCCAGCTCACTGCGACAGGGACGAGAGCAGTACTTC. Protein product: CASSLRQGREQYF.

At least ten counts were recorded for this clonotype. The chain uses TRBV2 and TRBJ2-1, with 14 bases aligning to TRBD2. The germline V gene has CDR1 SNHLY and CDR2 FYNNEI. The CDR3 is 16 amino acids. V lost 0 bases and J lost 14; bases outside the gene matches: 9. CDR3 DNA sequence: TGTGCCAGCAGTGAAGCCGGGACTAGCGGGAGAGCCGGAGAGTTCTTC. Translated, it gives CASSEAGTSGRAGEFF.

This clonotype was counted ten times or more. V gene TRBV28 combines with J gene TRBJ2-5; D gene unclear. Trimming removed 2 bases from V and 5 bases from J, with 6 bases in between. CDR1 is MDHEN, CDR2 SYDVKM, per germline. The CDR3 consists of 12 residues. CDR3 nucleotides: TGTGCCAGCAGTTTAATCATGGAGACCCAGTACTTC. Translating gives CASSLIMETQYF.

This clonotype has ten or more counts. The chain employs TRBV28 and TRBJ2-7, with 7 positions matching TRBD2. J was trimmed by 5 bases and V by 10 bases; bases with no gene match: 8. The CDR3 contains 12 residues. CDR1 is MDHEN and CDR2 is SYDVKM in the germline V gene. The CDR3 sequence is CATRTAGDEQYF. DNA for the CDR3: TGTGCCACTCGCACCGCGGGAGACGAGCAGTACTTC.

With respect to this clonotype: Its ends do not fully match the called genes, so a read error is possible. J is TRBJ2-1 and V is TRBV7-7; 10 nucleotides agree with TRBD1. Germline loops: CDR1 SSHAT, CDR2 FNYEAQ (reference sequence). The CDR3 contains 16 residues. CDR3 bases: TGTGCTAGCAGCCCGGGCGACAGGGGGCTGGGGGATGAGCAGTTCTTC. Its protein product is CASSPGDRGLGDEQFF. Complete variable domain (other parts from reference TRBV7-7 and TRBJ2-1): GAGVSQSPRYKVTKRGQDVTLRCDPISSHATLYWYQQALGQGPEFLTYFNYEAQPDKSGLPSDRFSAERPEGSISTLTIQRTEQRDSAMYRCASSPGDRGLGDEQFFGPGTRLTVL.

The chain couples TRBV12-3 or TRBV12-4 to TRBJ2-7; D unclear. The V gene lost 4 bases and the J gene lost 5 bases, with 15 bases spanning the gap. The CDR3 contains 14 residues. The CDR3: CASSSARNSHEQYF. In DNA form, the CDR3 reads TGTGCCAGCAGTTCTGCCCGTAATAGCCACGAGCAGTACTTC.

The chain joins TRBV20-1 to TRBJ2-5, with 9 bases aligning to TRBD2. This CDR3 contains 14 residues. Trimming removed 2 bases from V and 5 bases from J; junction bases left unmatched: 6. The germline gives CDR1 DFQATT, CDR2 SNEGSKA (reference sequence). The CDR3 loop is CSARLAGRLETQYF. CDR3 sequence (DNA): TGCAGTGCTAGACTAGCGGGGAGACTTGAGACCCAGTACTTC.

This chain links TRBV30 with TRBJ1-1; TRBD1 might be the D (5 bases). From germline, CDR1 is GTSNPN and CDR2 SVGIG (reference sequence). V lost 3 bases and J lost 10, with 15 bases in between. The CDR3 contains 12 residues. The CDR3 sequence: CAWSENLRGAFF. CDR3 coding DNA: TGTGCCTGGAGCGAAAACTTGAGGGGAGCTTTCTTT. Full variable domain (rest looked up from reference TRBV30 and TRBJ1-1): SQTIHQWPATLVQPVGSPLSLECTVEGTSNPNLYWYRQAAGRGLQLLFYSVGIGQISSEVPQNLSASRPQDRQFILSSKKLLLSDSGFYLCAWSENLRGAFFGQGTRLTVV.

V is TRBV20-1 and J is TRBJ1-2; D remains unclear. Germline-derived CDR1 and CDR2 are DFQATT and SNEGSKA (reference sequence). The V and J ends lost 0 bases and 2 bases respectively, with 13 bases between them. CDR3 size: 15 residues. The DNA for the CDR3 is TGCAGTGCTAGAGACCAAGACGGCCTCAACTATGGCTACACCTTC. Its translation: CSARDQDGLNYGYTF.

This rearrangement joins TRBV19 to TRBJ2-5; D remains unclear. This CDR3 is built from 15 residues. Germline-derived CDR1 and CDR2 are LNHDA and SQIVND (reference sequence). Trimming removed 2 bases from V and 1 base from J, with 11 bases in between. CDR3 DNA sequence: TGTGCCAGTAGTATAATGCTGTCCGCCCAAGAGACCCAGTACTTC. This encodes CASSIMLSAQETQYF.

The chain employs TRBV20-1 and TRBJ2-7; D possibly uses TRBD1 or TRBD2 (5 bases each). Per germline, CDR1 DFQATT and CDR2 SNEGSKA (reference sequence). The CDR3 runs 15 residues. The V end lost 3 bases, the J end lost 5 bases, and 20 bases lay between the germline ends. Written as DNA, the CDR3 is TGCAGTGCTAGTGGTAGGGTGGGACCTCTCAACGAGCAGTACTTC. Residues: CSASGRVGPLNEQYF.

This clonotype was counted at least ten times. The chain carries TRBV6-2 or TRBV6-3 and TRBJ2-7; tentatively, D is TRBD1 (5 bases). Germline CDR1 MNHEY, CDR2 SVGEGT. Deletions cut 2 bases from V and 3 bases from J, with 8 bases between. This CDR3 comprises 13 residues. The CDR3 coding sequence is TGTGCCAGCAGTTACAGGGGTAACTACGAGCAGTACTTC. It specifies CASSYRGNYEQYF.

A few counts support this clonotype. The V gene is TRBV6-1, the J gene TRBJ1-4, with TRBD1 matching 7 bases. CDR1 is MNHNS and CDR2 is SASEGT in the germline V gene. The CDR3 runs 15 residues. Unmatched junction bases numbered 11, after V lost 5 bases and J lost 8 bases. The CDR3, as DNA: TGTGCCAGCAGTCCAGGGGGAGGATTCGACGAAAAACTGTTTTTT. Encoded protein: CASSPGGGFDEKLFF.

In this sample, this clonotype turned up many times. The chain recombines TRBV2 with TRBJ2-5; D is unclear. The germline V and J ends were trimmed by 5 bases and 2 bases, with 12 bases remaining between them. This CDR3 has 14 residues. Germline V CDR1 and CDR2: SNHLY, FYNNEI. This CDR3 reads CASSSSQPQETQYF. DNA for the CDR3: TGTGCCAGCAGTTCGTCCCAGCCACAAGAGACCCAGTACTTC.

This clonotype occurred many times. This chain uses TRBV28 with TRBJ2-4; D not certain. CDR3 size: 15 residues. Trimming shortened V by 5 bases and J by 2 bases, and 13 bases separated the two germline ends. Germline CDR1 MDHEN, CDR2 SYDVKM. The CDR3 nucleotides read TGTGCCAGCAGTCCCTTTATAGGGACCAAAAACATTCAGTACTTC. Translating it yields CASSPFIGTKNIQYF.

The chain joins TRBV27 to TRBJ1-1; D is uncertain. V was trimmed by 7 bases and J by 4 bases, leaving 4 bases between them. The CDR3 spans 10 residues. Germline lookup yields CDR1 MNHEY and CDR2 SMNVEV (reference sequence). CDR3 residues: CASKGTEAFF. The CDR3 region has the DNA TGTGCCAGCAAGGGCACTGAAGCTTTCTTT.

This clonotype was observed many times. J is TRBJ2-1 and V is TRBV20-1, with 10 bases fitting TRBD2. The V segment lost 2 bases and the J segment 6 bases; nucleotides outside the gene matches: 10. The CDR3 totals 16 residues. CDR1 and CDR2 (germline): DFQATT, SNEGSKA (reference sequence). The chain's CDR3 is CSARPLAGVSTNEQFF. In nucleotides, the CDR3 is TGCAGTGCTAGACCCCTAGCGGGAGTGTCGACCAATGAGCAGTTCTTC.